A selection of T cell receptor delta chains follows, all from one sample in a study of gamma-delta chains in newborns, infants, children. TCRdb ran CATT on the reads. The sample lists about 6,900 delta-chain clones; around 11% were seen once. Sequencing was performed on blood. The receptors were sampled from a child who was a newborn, infant or young child, either healthy, febrile or measles-vaccinated (not recorded which). The CDR3 runs from the conserved cysteine through the conserved F or W. Clone size, where shown, is once, few, many, or a class for clones that have expanded.

TRDV2,TRDJ1,medium-sized,CACDTLLGDTTPWASDKLIF
TRDV2,TRDJ1,NA,CACDAVGASYTDKLIF
TRDV2,TRDJ1,NA,CACDTLPTGGYGGYTDKLIF
TRDV2,TRDJ1,few,CACEPLTGGHSYTDKLIF
TRDV2,TRDJ1,medium-sized,CACDLLGDTRSYTDKLIF
TRDV3,TRDJ1,medium-sized,CALTPRPVGCDKLIF
TRDV1,TRDJ1,few,CALGELPPRPSHLQGAGGYDADKLIF
TRDV2,TRDJ3,NA,CACDRMSSWDTRQMFF
TRDV2,TRDJ3,few,CACDTVDWGYGARQMFF
TRDV2,TRDJ3,few,CACDQLGDKSSWDTRQMFF
TRDV2,TRDJ1,NA,CACDPAPASYTDKLIF
TRDV2,TRDJ1,NA,CACDNLLGMTTDKLIF
TRDV2,TRDJ1,medium-sized,CACDTLLGDTAGRKLIF
TRDV2,TRDJ3,few,CACDTVGDSTWDTRQMFF
TRDV2,TRDJ1,medium-sized,CACDTIGDSRSTDKLIF
TRDV2,TRDJ1,medium-sized,CACDTVTWGILNTDKLIF
TRDV2,TRDJ1,medium-sized,CACDTVRRMGDPSYTDKLIF
TRDV2,TRDJ1,few,CACDTVGLGSDKLIF
TRDV2,TRDJ1,NA,CACDVLGDTWDQLIF
TRDV2,TRDJ1,NA,CAWRGFESILNTDKLIF
TRDV2,TRDJ1,NA,CACDPASTGGYAPRYTDKLIF
TRDV2,TRDJ1,NA,CACDTVNIPNRAAQSDKLIF
TRDV2,TRDJ1,medium-sized,CACDTVGLYTDKLIF
TRDV2,TRDJ1,NA,CACDPLFTGGYAVPDKLIF
TRDV2,TRDJ1,few,CACDGLLGDTTDKLIF
TRDV2,TRDJ1,NA,CACNPVLLGPKGSDKLIF
TRDV2,TRDJ1,few,CACDTVGDKERAKLIF
TRDV2,TRDJ1,medium-sized,CACVPVGGYVESTDKLIF
TRDV2,TRDJ1,NA,CACDPLGDTAFTDKLIF
TRDV2,TRDJ1,medium-sized,CACDTVSGGYSGSTDKLIF
TRDV2,TRDJ3,NA,CACDTGYFQGSSWDTRQMFF
TRDV2,TRDJ2,medium-sized,CACDILGDLTAQLFF
TRDV2,TRDJ1,few,CACDTVLGSFNELIF
TRDV2,TRDJ1,medium-sized,CACDTVGMGGVGVDKLIF
TRDV2,TRDJ1,few,CACEELGDKDTDKLIF
TRDV2,TRDJ3,NA,CACDTVLSGSLGDSSWDTRQMFF
TRDV2,TRDJ1,few,CACDTIPTGGPPFNTDKLIF
TRDV2,TRDJ1,few,CACDTWGVHKLIF
TRDV2,TRDJ1,medium-sized,CACDTLGVHTDKLIF
TRDV2,TRDJ1,few,CACDEIPDDKLIF
TRDV2,TRDJ3,few,CACDTVSGGSSWDTRQMFF
TRDV2,TRDJ1,medium-sized,CACEALGDRFGKLIF
TRDV2,TRDJ3,few,CACDAVWGYWDTRQMFF
TRDV2,TRDJ3,few,CACDFTGSLRDTRQMFF
TRDV2,TRDJ1,few,CACDKWGDTDKLIF
TRDV2,TRDJ1,medium-sized,CACDLLTGGKGNPDKLIF
TRDV2,TRDJ1,NA,CACDMVLGDMGTDKLIF
TRDV2,TRDJ3,few,CACDTGGYNSWDTRQMFF